This T cell receptor (beta chain) was profiled in a study of blood T cell repertoires in COVID-19. The CDR3 is made up of 17 amino acids. CDR1 LNHDA and CDR2 SQIVND come from the germline V gene (reference sequence). V shed 11 bases and J 0 bases; nucleotides not matched to a gene: 15. The assay was immunoSEQ multiplex PCR, and TCRdb's table has in-frame clones only and misses some. The top ten hold 4.1% of the sample, which has about 280,000 clones, approximately 90% seen once. The chain links TRBV19 to TRBJ2-1, with TRBD2 matching 8 bases. This receptor was obtained from a woman in her 30s with acute COVID-19. The sample comprised PBMCs or T cells enriched from blood (not recorded which). The CDR3 loop is CACQAGGYTSSYNEQFF. CDR3 in DNA: TGTGCCTGCCAGGCGGGAGGTTACACAAGCTCCTACAATGAGCAGTTCTTC.